This TCR beta chain was identified in a study of T-cell reconstitution after alpha-beta-depleted transplantation in children (dated by TCRdb to about 2016). Context from the whole study: T-cell immune reconstitution after TCRalphabeta/CD19-depleted allogeneic hematopoietic cell transplantation in children was quantitatively tracked in the study by means of TCR repertoire profiling.

The library was obtained by PCR. Sequencing used an Illumina HiSeq 2500. Molecular barcoding was employed in the preparation of TCR libraries, with unique molecular identifiers being used to normalize TCRbeta repertoire quantification. Clones were called with MiXCR by TCRdb after fastp trimmed the public reads at Q25, and only in-frame beta chains were retained. Duplicate CDR3 protein sequences are folded into a single record with the most common DNA and genes. In all, the sample holds fewer than 550,000 distinct CDR3 sequences, and 8% to 11% of those were seen once. The leading ten clones occupy approximately 2% of the sample. What this sample's treatment or condition label stands for: allogeneic hematopoietic cell transplantation with graft depleted of TCRalphabeta T cells and CD19 B cells. TCRalphabeta/CD19-depleted allogeneic hematopoietic cell grafts were given to the transplant recipients, all of whom were children.

Broader findings and caveats from the paper: The apparently early alphabetaT-cell count recovery about two months after transplant was reportedly dependent on only several hundred rapidly expanded clones derived from non-depleted graft cells. Over subsequent months, a decline in hyperexpanded clone frequencies was noted, and after one year, T-cell counts and TCRbeta diversity were mostly ascribed to newly produced T cells. The high TCRbeta diversity at day 60 in some patients was ascribed to recipient T cells and intrathymic progenitors that had survived conditioning.

This clonotype was detected ten times or more. The antigen it recognizes is unknown. One base away there is no much larger clone; base qualities are not given. The specimen was PBMCs, collected before TCRalphabeta/CD19-depleted stem cell transplant. This receptor was obtained from a child under 10 years old with inherited bone marrow failure, due to receive a stem cell transplant.

The CDR3 reads CASRTGGDTQYF. At the DNA level, the sequence is TGTGCCAGCCGAACGGGGGGAGATACGCAGTATTTT. The rearrangement joined TRBV27 to TRBJ2-3; 7 central nucleotides agree with TRBD2. Its CDR3 holds 12 amino acids, cysteine through phenylalanine. Just CDR3 DNA is preserved here, 36 bases in frame from base 1. Taken from the germline V gene (reference sequence), the CDR1 and CDR2 loops are MNHEY and SMNVEV. Here V drops 8 bases and J drops 5 bases, and the junction holds 4 bases not matched to any gene.